The T cell receptor (beta chain) described here comes from a study of cytomegalovirus exposure and HLA in healthy donors. General study findings and limits: For TCR beta chains, V- and J-gene trimming was later linked to a missense DCLRE1C variant.

The CDR3 is 16 residues long. Trimming left V 4 bases short and J 0 bases short, with 16 bases between. Looked up from germline, CDR1 is SGHKS and CDR2 is YYEKEE (reference sequence). PCR amplification relied on 60 Vbeta primers (plus 13 Jbeta primers). The repertoire was sequenced with immunoSEQ multiplex PCR; TCRdb's copy has only in-frame clones and lacks some. The table lists about 140,000 clones, over 60% of them singletons. Details on this clone: Its antigen is as yet unknown.

This receptor was obtained from a male donor in good health and CMV-seropositive. J is TRBJ1-1 and V is TRBV5-5; D is possibly TRBD1 (6 bases). Sequencing was done on a sample of PBMCs. CDR3 sequence reads: CASSLTGTLMNTEAFF. The CDR3 DNA reads TGTGCCAGCAGCCTAACAGGGACCCTAATGAACACTGAAGCTTTCTTT. Full variable domain (remainder filled in from reference TRBV5-5 and TRBJ1-1): DAGVTQSPTHLIKTRGQQVTLRCSPISGHKSVSWYQQVLGQGPQFIFQYYEKEERGRGNFPDRFSARQFPNYSSELNVNALLLGDSALYLCASSLTGTLMNTEAFFGQGTRLTVV.